Listed here are 18 T cell receptor beta chains from one sample, sequenced in a study of blood T cell repertoires in COVID-19. The table came from immunoSEQ multiplex PCR; TCRdb's copy has only in-frame clones and leaves some out. The data show tens of thousands of clones, approximately 91% seen once. The sequenced sample consisted of peripheral blood. Receptors originate from a human donor in a cohort sampled during active COVID-19.

The chain combines TRBV7-9 with TRBJ2-2; a possible D gene is TRBD2 (6 bases). The CDR3 is made up of 16 amino acids. V lost 4 bases and J lost 4, with 16 bases in between. Germline loops: CDR1 SEHNR, CDR2 FQNEAQ (reference sequence). The CDR3: CASSSPSGEATGELFF. The DNA of the CDR3 is TGTGCCAGCAGCTCGCCCTCCGGGGAGGCCACCGGGGAGCTGTTTTTT.

The rearrangement links TRBV19 to TRBJ2-5, with 10 bases identical to TRBD2. V gave up 9 bases and J gave up 1 base; unmatched junction bases: 11. The germline CDR1 and CDR2 sequences are LNHDA and SQIVND (reference sequence). The length of the CDR3 is 16 residues. DNA of the CDR3: TGTGCCAGCCGAAAGCGGGGGGGTGGGGTCCAAGAGACCCAGTACTTC. Its translation: CASRKRGGGVQETQYF. Using reference TRBV19 and TRBJ2-5 for the parts outside the CDR3, the full variable domain is DGGITQSPKYLFRKEGQNVTLSCEQNLNHDAMYWYRQDPGQGLRLIYYSQIVNDFQKGDIAEGYSVSREKKESFPLTVTSAQKNPTAFYLCASRKRGGGVQETQYFGPGTRLLVL.

J is TRBJ2-2 and V is TRBV7-2; 8 bases agree with TRBD2. Germline lookup yields CDR1 SGHTA and CDR2 FQGNSA. This CDR3 has 17 residues. With V trimmed by 6 bases and J by 0 bases, 9 bases remained unmatched. The CDR3 DNA reads TGTGCCAGCAGTAAAGAACCGGGACTAGCGAACACCGGGGAGCTGTTTTTT. Protein sequence: CASSKEPGLANTGELFF.

V usage is TRBV9 and J usage is TRBJ1-1, with a tentative D call TRBD1 (5 bases). The CDR3 is made up of 15 amino acids. V shed 0 bases and J shed 2 bases, with 11 bases lying between them. CDR1 is SGDLS, CDR2 YYNGEE, per germline. CDR3 sequence reads: CASSVESGGNTEAFF. CDR3 in DNA: TGTGCCAGCAGCGTAGAGTCCGGGGGTAACACTGAAGCTTTCTTT.

This chain links TRBV30 with TRBJ1-3; no clear D gene. V lost 3 bases and J lost 4, with 19 bases in between. Germline CDR1 and CDR2: GTSNPN and SVGIG (reference sequence). This CDR3 is 16 amino acids long. As DNA, the CDR3 is TGTGCCTGGAGCTCCCCTTCTCAGGTTGGAGGAAACACCATATATTTT. This sequence encodes CAWSSPSQVGGNTIYF.

V and J are TRBV9 and TRBJ2-1; 9 nucleotides match TRBD2. The CDR3 has 16 amino acids. CDR1 and CDR2 from the germline V gene are SGDLS and YYNGEE. J was trimmed by 4 bases and V by 2 bases; bases with no gene match: 7. CDR3 sequence: CASSVSLAGQYNEQFF. The CDR3 DNA is TGTGCCAGCAGCGTTAGCCTAGCGGGGCAATACAATGAGCAGTTCTTC. Full variable domain (remainder filled in from reference TRBV9 and TRBJ2-1): DSGVTQTPKHLITATGQRVTLRCSPRSGDLSVYWYQQSLDQGLQFLIQYYNGEERAKGNILERFSAQQFPDLHSELNLSSLELGDSALYFCASSVSLAGQYNEQFFGPGTRLTVL.

This clone occurred once. The V and J genes are TRBV5-1 and TRBJ2-3, with 8 bases fitting TRBD1. Germline V lookup: CDR1 SGHRS, CDR2 YFSETQ. The CDR3 spans 13 residues. V lost 4 bases and J lost 7; bases outside the gene matches: 5. The CDR3 nucleotides are TGCGCCAGCAGCGGCCAGGGGGCGAATACGCAGTATTTT. It codes for CASSGQGANTQYF.

The genes are TRBV24-1 and TRBJ2-3; D call uncertain. The CDR3 length is 17 residues. The V gene's germline CDR1 is KGHDR and CDR2 SFDVKD. Between the trimmed V and J ends, which lost 5 bases and 4 bases, there was a span of 21 bases. DNA of the CDR3: TGTGCCACCAGTGCCTCAGCGTCCCCGACCCTCCCAGATACGCAGTATTTT. The encoded protein is CATSASASPTLPDTQYF.

The V and J genes are TRBV24-1 and TRBJ1-1; D call uncertain. Germline-derived CDR1 and CDR2 are KGHDR and SFDVKD. V was trimmed by 8 bases and J by 10 bases, leaving 16 bases between them. The CDR3 is made up of 12 amino acids. The CDR3 protein is CATTNGPQRAFF. The CDR3, as DNA: TGTGCCACCACCAATGGGCCACAGAGAGCTTTCTTT.

J is TRBJ2-1 and V is TRBV5-1; TRBD2 agrees at 7 bases. The V gene's germline CDR1 is SGHRS and CDR2 YFSETQ. V was pared by 2 bases and J by 5 bases, with 7 bases of the junction left unmatched. This CDR3 is built from 15 residues. CDR3 nucleotide sequence: TGCGCCAGCAGCTTAGAGGCGGGGGTAGACAATGAGCAGTTCTTC. It codes for CASSLEAGVDNEQFF.

This clone has just one count. The genes are TRBV7-7 and TRBJ2-2, with TRBD2 matching over 16 bases. The germline CDR1 and CDR2 sequences are SSHAT and FNYEAQ (reference sequence). The CDR3 has 19 residues. J lost 6 bases, V lost 6 bases, and 13 bases had no gene match. The CDR3 reads CASSTTLGLAGGLPGELFF. CDR3 nucleotide sequence: TGTGCCAGCAGTACGACCCTGGGACTAGCGGGGGGGCTGCCCGGGGAGCTGTTTTTT.

As for this clone: Within the sample, other DNA sequences also encode this same CDR3. V is TRBV7-2 and J is TRBJ1-2; TRBD1 matches 7 bases. Trimming removed 4 bases from V and 2 bases from J; junction bases left unmatched: 4. Germline values: CDR1 SGHTA, CDR2 FQGNSA. CDR3 size: 14 residues. This CDR3 reads CASSSPTGNYGYTF. The CDR3 DNA sequence: TGTGCCAGCAGCTCTCCGACAGGGAACTATGGCTACACCTTC.

This chain uses TRBV6-5 with TRBJ1-2; 9 bases agree with TRBD1. CDR3 size: 14 residues. V lost 6 bases to trimming and J lost 7 bases; unmatched junction nucleotides: 9. Germline CDR1 and CDR2: MNHEY and SVGAGI. Written as DNA, the CDR3 is TGTGCCAGCAGCCCCTGGGGGACAGGGACTGGCTACACCTTC. Protein sequence: CASSPWGTGTGYTF.

The chain combines TRBV5-4 with TRBJ2-7, with D tentatively TRBD1 (6 bases). The germline CDR1 and CDR2 sequences are SGHNT and YYREEE (reference sequence). The CDR3 is made up of 13 amino acids. V shed 1 base and J shed 4 bases, with 9 bases lying between them. In nucleotides, the CDR3 is TGTGCCAGCAGCTTGCAGGGGCCATACGAGCAGTACTTC. This sequence encodes CASSLQGPYEQYF.

This clone was seen once. The chain carries TRBV14 and TRBJ1-1, with no clear D. V lost 0 bases and J lost 1, with 6 bases in between. The CDR3 has 14 residues. Germline CDR1 reads SGHDN; CDR2 reads FVKESK. The CDR3 region is CASSQEGQNTEAFF. The CDR3 nucleotides read TGTGCCAGCAGCCAAGAGGGCCAGAACACTGAAGCTTTCTTT. Based on the CDR3 plus reference TRBV14 and TRBJ1-1, the full variable domain is EAGVTQFPSHSVIEKGQTVTLRCDPISGHDNLYWYRRVMGKEIKFLLHFVKESKQDESGMPNNRFLAERTGGTYSTLKVQPAELEDSGVYFCASSQEGQNTEAFFGQGTRLTVV.

V and J are TRBV19 and TRBJ1-5; no reliable D call. V lost 5 bases to trimming and J lost 4 bases, with 6 bases between them. CDR1 is LNHDA, CDR2 SQIVND, per germline (reference sequence). This CDR3 contains 12 residues. Here the CDR3 reads CASSFENQPQHF. The CDR3 DNA follows: TGTGCCAGTAGTTTCGAGAATCAGCCCCAGCATTTT.

In regard to this clone: A read error may produce the germline difference seen at one junction end. This chain links TRBV14 with TRBJ1-3; TRBD1 might be the D (5 bases). The CDR3 is made up of 15 amino acids. Germline lookup yields CDR1 SGHDN and CDR2 FVKESK. The CDR3 DNA is TGTGCCGGCAGTCGACGACAGCTCTCTGGAAACACCATATATTTT. This encodes CAGSRRQLSGNTIYF.

The chain employs TRBV30 and TRBJ1-2; D gene unclear. V was trimmed by 0 bases and J by 2 bases, leaving 7 bases between them. The CDR3 has 13 amino acids. CDR1 GTSNPN and CDR2 SVGIG come from the germline V gene (reference sequence). CDR3 nucleotide sequence: TGTGCCTGGAGTGTACATTTAAACTATGGCTACACCTTC. Its protein is CAWSVHLNYGYTF. Supplemented by reference TRBV30 and TRBJ1-2, the full variable domain reads SQTIHQWPATLVQPVGSPLSLECTVEGTSNPNLYWYRQAAGRGLQLLFYSVGIGQISSEVPQNLSASRPQDRQFILSSKKLLLSDSGFYLCAWSVHLNYGYTFGSGTRLTVV.